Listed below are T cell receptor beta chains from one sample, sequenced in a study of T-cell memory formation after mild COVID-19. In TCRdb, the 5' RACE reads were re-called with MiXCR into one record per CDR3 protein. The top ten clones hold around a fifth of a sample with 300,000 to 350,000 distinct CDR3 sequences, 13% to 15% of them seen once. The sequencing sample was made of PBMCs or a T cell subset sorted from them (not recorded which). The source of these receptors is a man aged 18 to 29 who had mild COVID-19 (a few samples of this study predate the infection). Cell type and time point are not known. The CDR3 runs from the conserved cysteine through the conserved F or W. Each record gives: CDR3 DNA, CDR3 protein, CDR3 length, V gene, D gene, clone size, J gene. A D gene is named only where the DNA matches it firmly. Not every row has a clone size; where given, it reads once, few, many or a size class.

cdr3_nt: TGTGCCAGCAGCTTAGAGGTTGGGTATGAGCAGTTCTTC
cdr3_aa: CASSLEVGYEQFF
cdr3_length: 13
v_call: TRBV7-2
d_call: .
clone_size: .
j_call: TRBJ2-1

cdr3_nt: TGTGCCAGCAGTTACCCCATGAACAAGGGGCGAAAGGGTTCGAACACTGAAGCTTTCTTT
cdr3_aa: CASSYPMNKGRKGSNTEAFF
cdr3_length: 20
v_call: TRBV6-7
d_call: .
clone_size: .
j_call: TRBJ1-1

cdr3_nt: TGTGCCAGCAGCCGTAGCGGGTCATCTGAAGAGACCCAGTACTTC
cdr3_aa: CASSRSGSSEETQYF
cdr3_length: 15
v_call: TRBV4-2
d_call: TRBD2
clone_size: .
j_call: TRBJ2-5

cdr3_nt: TGTGCCTGGAGGACAGGGGCAGCTAACTATGGCTACACCTTC
cdr3_aa: CAWRTGAANYGYTF
cdr3_length: 14
v_call: TRBV30
d_call: TRBD1
clone_size: .
j_call: TRBJ1-2

cdr3_nt: TGCGCCAGCAGCTTGTTCCAGGGACCCTCCTACGAGCAGTACTTC
cdr3_aa: CASSLFQGPSYEQYF
cdr3_length: 15
v_call: TRBV5-1
d_call: .
clone_size: .
j_call: TRBJ2-7

cdr3_nt: TGTGCCAGCAGTTACTCGGGAACAGCTAATGAGCAGTTCTTC
cdr3_aa: CASSYSGTANEQFF
cdr3_length: 14
v_call: TRBV6-5
d_call: .
clone_size: few
j_call: TRBJ2-1

cdr3_nt: TGTGCCAGCAGCCTACGCGGGACAGGGGGCTCTGGCTACACCTTC
cdr3_aa: CASSLRGTGGSGYTF
cdr3_length: 15
v_call: TRBV6-5
d_call: TRBD1
clone_size: few
j_call: TRBJ1-2

cdr3_nt: TGTGCCAGCAGCCAGGCCGGGACAGACAACACAGATACGCAGTATTTT
cdr3_aa: CASSQAGTDNTDTQYF
cdr3_length: 16
v_call: TRBV7-9
d_call: TRBD1
clone_size: .
j_call: TRBJ2-3

cdr3_nt: TGTGCCAGCAGTTTAGCGGGACAGGGGTCTGAAGCTTTCTTT
cdr3_aa: CASSLAGQGSEAFF
cdr3_length: 14
v_call: TRBV12-3/TRBV12-4
d_call: TRBD1
clone_size: .
j_call: TRBJ1-1

cdr3_nt: TGTGCCAGCAGCCCCGGCGAACGCACGGGCACTGAAGCTTTCTTT
cdr3_aa: CASSPGERTGTEAFF
cdr3_length: 15
v_call: TRBV11-1
d_call: .
clone_size: .
j_call: TRBJ1-1

cdr3_nt: TGTGCCAGCAGCATGTGGACGGGGGCAGGCGGGGAGCTGTTTTTT
cdr3_aa: CASSMWTGAGGELFF
cdr3_length: 15
v_call: TRBV3-1
d_call: .
clone_size: few
j_call: TRBJ2-2

cdr3_nt: TGTGCCACTGCGGGCAATTCACCCCTCCACTTT
cdr3_aa: CATAGNSPLHF
cdr3_length: 11
v_call: TRBV2
d_call: .
clone_size: many
j_call: TRBJ1-6

cdr3_nt: TGTGCCAGCAGCCAAGCCCGGGGACAATCACCCCTCCACTTT
cdr3_aa: CASSQARGQSPLHF
cdr3_length: 14
v_call: TRBV3-1
d_call: .
clone_size: .
j_call: TRBJ1-6

cdr3_nt: TGTGCCAGCAGCACTTACAGGGTGGATAGCTACACCTTC
cdr3_aa: CASSTYRVDSYTF
cdr3_length: 13
v_call: TRBV7-2
d_call: .
clone_size: .
j_call: TRBJ1-2

cdr3_nt: TGCAGCGTTGTTCGACAGGGACGGCTTGGTGAGCAGTTCTTC
cdr3_aa: CSVVRQGRLGEQFF
cdr3_length: 14
v_call: TRBV29-1
d_call: TRBD1
clone_size: .
j_call: TRBJ2-1

cdr3_nt: TGCGCCAGCAGCTCCTATGAGGGCTCAGATACGCAGTATTTT
cdr3_aa: CASSSYEGSDTQYF
cdr3_length: 14
v_call: TRBV5-1
d_call: .
clone_size: .
j_call: TRBJ2-3

cdr3_nt: TGCAGTGCTGGACAGGGGTTATGGGGAAATCAGCCCCAGCATTTT
cdr3_aa: CSAGQGLWGNQPQHF
cdr3_length: 15
v_call: TRBV20-1
d_call: TRBD1
clone_size: .
j_call: TRBJ1-5

cdr3_nt: TGCGCCAGCAGCCGCAGAGAGGGGGGCGATAATTCACCCCTCCACTTT
cdr3_aa: CASSRREGGDNSPLHF
cdr3_length: 16
v_call: TRBV4-1
d_call: .
clone_size: .
j_call: TRBJ1-6

cdr3_nt: TGTGCCAGCAGCTCAGGCCTCCCCGGGGGTCGGAACAATGAGCAGTTCTTC
cdr3_aa: CASSSGLPGGRNNEQFF
cdr3_length: 17
v_call: TRBV5-4
d_call: .
clone_size: .
j_call: TRBJ2-1

cdr3_nt: TGTGCCACCAGTGATTTCACTACTAGCGGGGCAGATACGCAGTATTTT
cdr3_aa: CATSDFTTSGADTQYF
cdr3_length: 16
v_call: TRBV24-1
d_call: TRBD2
clone_size: .
j_call: TRBJ2-3

cdr3_nt: TGCGCCAGCAGCCAAGCCCTAAGCTCCTATAATTCACCCCTCCACTTT
cdr3_aa: CASSQALSSYNSPLHF
cdr3_length: 16
v_call: TRBV4-3
d_call: .
clone_size: many
j_call: TRBJ1-6

cdr3_nt: TGTGCCAGCAGCCACGTCCCGGGACAGGGATCGGGATTCCCAGCCAAAAACATTCAGTACTTC
cdr3_aa: CASSHVPGQGSGFPAKNIQYF
cdr3_length: 21
v_call: TRBV7-6
d_call: TRBD1
clone_size: few
j_call: TRBJ2-4

cdr3_nt: TGCGCCAGCAGGGGGGGGGCCTACGAGCAGTACTTC
cdr3_aa: CASRGGAYEQYF
cdr3_length: 12
v_call: TRBV10-2
d_call: TRBD2
clone_size: many
j_call: TRBJ2-7

cdr3_nt: TGTGCCAGCAGTTATGTAGGGACGAACACTGAAGCTTTCTTT
cdr3_aa: CASSYVGTNTEAFF
cdr3_length: 14
v_call: TRBV6-2/TRBV6-3
d_call: .
clone_size: few
j_call: TRBJ1-1

cdr3_nt: TGTGCCAGCAGTTTCTGGACAGGGGCGACCCAGTACTTC
cdr3_aa: CASSFWTGATQYF
cdr3_length: 13
v_call: TRBV28
d_call: TRBD1
clone_size: few
j_call: TRBJ2-5

cdr3_nt: TGCAGTGTCTTAACCTACGAGCAGTACTTC
cdr3_aa: CSVLTYEQYF
cdr3_length: 10
v_call: TRBV29-1
d_call: .
clone_size: few
j_call: TRBJ2-7

cdr3_nt: TGTGCCAGCAGACAGGGGAGTCTGCCCCAGCATTTT
cdr3_aa: CASRQGSLPQHF
cdr3_length: 12
v_call: TRBV27
d_call: TRBD1
clone_size: few
j_call: TRBJ1-5

cdr3_nt: TGCAGTGCTATAGGTAGCAATCAGCCCCAGCATTTT
cdr3_aa: CSAIGSNQPQHF
cdr3_length: 12
v_call: TRBV20-1
d_call: .
clone_size: .
j_call: TRBJ1-5

cdr3_nt: TGTGCCAGCACCGCGACCAGGGGCCCGAACACTGAAGCTTTCTTT
cdr3_aa: CASTATRGPNTEAFF
cdr3_length: 15
v_call: TRBV6-5
d_call: .
clone_size: few
j_call: TRBJ1-1

cdr3_nt: TGTGCCAGCAGCCCGGAGGAGGGTAGCAATCAGCCCCAGCATTTT
cdr3_aa: CASSPEEGSNQPQHF
cdr3_length: 15
v_call: TRBV7-9
d_call: .
clone_size: few
j_call: TRBJ1-5

cdr3_nt: TGTGCCAGCAGCTTAGGCAGGAACACTGAAGCTTTCTTT
cdr3_aa: CASSLGRNTEAFF
cdr3_length: 13
v_call: TRBV5-1
d_call: .
clone_size: many
j_call: TRBJ1-1

cdr3_nt: TGTGCCAGCAGTTCAGTAGCGGGAAGAGACAATGAGCAGTTCTTC
cdr3_aa: CASSSVAGRDNEQFF
cdr3_length: 15
v_call: TRBV6-2/TRBV6-3
d_call: TRBD2
clone_size: few
j_call: TRBJ2-1

cdr3_nt: TGTGCCAGCAGCTTAATCGATCGGGGTCCCGAGACCCAGTACTTC
cdr3_aa: CASSLIDRGPETQYF
cdr3_length: 15
v_call: TRBV7-9
d_call: .
clone_size: few
j_call: TRBJ2-5

cdr3_nt: TGTGCCAGCAGCCAGACTTGGACAGATACGCAGTATTTT
cdr3_aa: CASSQTWTDTQYF
cdr3_length: 13
v_call: TRBV14
d_call: .
clone_size: .
j_call: TRBJ2-3

cdr3_nt: TGTGCCAGCAGACGAGGGGCAGGGTACAATGAGCAGTTCTTC
cdr3_aa: CASRRGAGYNEQFF
cdr3_length: 14
v_call: TRBV7-9
d_call: .
clone_size: .
j_call: TRBJ2-1

cdr3_nt: TGTGCCAGCAGCTCGACGGACCCTCTCCCCACAGATACGCAGTATTTT
cdr3_aa: CASSSTDPLPTDTQYF
cdr3_length: 16
v_call: TRBV7-2
d_call: .
clone_size: .
j_call: TRBJ2-3

cdr3_nt: TGTGCCAGCAGCTTGTTTGGCAAATTAGATACGCAGTATTTT
cdr3_aa: CASSLFGKLDTQYF
cdr3_length: 14
v_call: TRBV5-4
d_call: .
clone_size: .
j_call: TRBJ2-3

cdr3_nt: TGTGCCAGTAGAGTCACAGAGAGCTCCTACGAGCAGTACTTC
cdr3_aa: CASRVTESSYEQYF
cdr3_length: 14
v_call: TRBV19
d_call: .
clone_size: .
j_call: TRBJ2-7

cdr3_nt: TGTGCCAGCAGCTTCTTCAGGGGGCGGGTAGCAGAGACCCAGTACTTC
cdr3_aa: CASSFFRGRVAETQYF
cdr3_length: 16
v_call: TRBV5-5
d_call: TRBD1
clone_size: few
j_call: TRBJ2-5

cdr3_nt: TGTGCCAGCAGACGAACAGATAGCTCTGGGGCCAACGTCCTGACTTTC
cdr3_aa: CASRRTDSSGANVLTF
cdr3_length: 16
v_call: TRBV9
d_call: .
clone_size: few
j_call: TRBJ2-6

cdr3_nt: TGCAGCGCCCAAAGACGGACAGGGGAGACCCAGTACTTC
cdr3_aa: CSAQRRTGETQYF
cdr3_length: 13
v_call: TRBV29-1
d_call: TRBD1
clone_size: .
j_call: TRBJ2-5

cdr3_nt: TGCGCCAGCAGCCGCCTAGCGGAGTCCTACAATGAGCAGTTCTTC
cdr3_aa: CASSRLAESYNEQFF
cdr3_length: 15
v_call: TRBV4-1
d_call: TRBD2
clone_size: .
j_call: TRBJ2-1

cdr3_nt: TGTGCCAGCGTACCGCCATCCTACAATGAGCAGTTCTTC
cdr3_aa: CASVPPSYNEQFF
cdr3_length: 13
v_call: TRBV7-9
d_call: .
clone_size: .
j_call: TRBJ2-1

cdr3_nt: TGTGCCAGCAGTGCTCGTCCGGGACAGGGACCCTATGGCTACACCTTC
cdr3_aa: CASSARPGQGPYGYTF
cdr3_length: 16
v_call: TRBV28
d_call: TRBD1
clone_size: .
j_call: TRBJ1-2

cdr3_nt: TGTGCCAGCAGGCGACTAGCGGGGGTACTCGCGAACACCGGGGAGCTGTTTTTT
cdr3_aa: CASRRLAGVLANTGELFF
cdr3_length: 18
v_call: TRBV6-6
d_call: TRBD2
clone_size: few
j_call: TRBJ2-2

cdr3_nt: TGTGCCAGCAGTTCCGCCTGGGGGTCGGAGACCCAGTACTTC
cdr3_aa: CASSSAWGSETQYF
cdr3_length: 14
v_call: TRBV27
d_call: .
clone_size: .
j_call: TRBJ2-5

cdr3_nt: TGTGCCAGCAGTTCCCTCCGAACCGGGACTAGCGGGGGGTCTAGCACAGATACGCAGTATTTT
cdr3_aa: CASSSLRTGTSGGSSTDTQYF
cdr3_length: 21
v_call: TRBV28
d_call: TRBD2
clone_size: .
j_call: TRBJ2-3

cdr3_nt: TGTGCCAGCAGCTTAACCATGGGACTAGCGGGGGAGGGCATGGGAGATGAGCAGTTCTTC
cdr3_aa: CASSLTMGLAGEGMGDEQFF
cdr3_length: 20
v_call: TRBV7-3
d_call: TRBD2
clone_size: many
j_call: TRBJ2-1

cdr3_nt: TGTGCCAGCAGCAAATACAATGGCCCGAACACTGAAGCTTTCTTT
cdr3_aa: CASSKYNGPNTEAFF
cdr3_length: 15
v_call: TRBV7-9
d_call: .
clone_size: few
j_call: TRBJ1-1

cdr3_nt: TGTGCCAGTAGTAAGGAGACAGGGGTCCACAATGAGCAGTTCTTC
cdr3_aa: CASSKETGVHNEQFF
cdr3_length: 15
v_call: TRBV19
d_call: TRBD1
clone_size: .
j_call: TRBJ2-1

cdr3_nt: TGTGCCAGCAGTGACAGTCACACTGAAGCTTTCTTT
cdr3_aa: CASSDSHTEAFF
cdr3_length: 12
v_call: TRBV2
d_call: .
clone_size: few
j_call: TRBJ1-1

cdr3_nt: TGTGCCAGCAGCCCAGCGGGAGATGTCAACGAGCAGTACTTC
cdr3_aa: CASSPAGDVNEQYF
cdr3_length: 14
v_call: TRBV6-5
d_call: TRBD2
clone_size: .
j_call: TRBJ2-7

cdr3_nt: TGTGCCAGCAGTTTCCCAGGACAGGGGGATTTGAACACTGAAGCTTTCTTT
cdr3_aa: CASSFPGQGDLNTEAFF
cdr3_length: 17
v_call: TRBV6-6
d_call: TRBD1
clone_size: .
j_call: TRBJ1-1

cdr3_nt: TGCAGTGCTATTCCGGATAACTATGGCTACACCTTC
cdr3_aa: CSAIPDNYGYTF
cdr3_length: 12
v_call: TRBV20-1
d_call: .
clone_size: .
j_call: TRBJ1-2